These 21 T cell receptor beta chains were all obtained from the same sample, sequenced in a study of cytomegalovirus exposure and HLA in healthy donors. The PCR ran on 60 Vbeta and 13 Jbeta primers. Here immunoSEQ multiplex PCR was the method, and the copy in TCRdb shows in-frame clones only, minus some. The sample has some 180,000 clones, roughly 80% seen once. Sample: PBMCs. The source is a woman in her 30s in good health and CMV-seronegative.

The chain employs TRBV11-3 and TRBJ2-5; TRBD2 might be the D (6 bases). Trimming took 0 bases from V and 1 from J, leaving 15 bases between them. Germline V CDR1 and CDR2: SGHNT, YENEEA. This CDR3 is 17 amino acids long. CDR3 nucleotides: TGTGCCAGCAGCTTAGAGGCGGCCGTGCGGGGCCAAGAGACCCAGTACTTC. It yields the protein CASSLEAAVRGQETQYF. The entire variable domain, with the rest obtained from reference TRBV11-3 and TRBJ2-5, is as follows: EAGVVQSPRYKIIEKKQPVAFWCNPISGHNTLYWYLQNLGQGPELLIRYENEEAVDDSQLPKDRFSAERLKGVDSTLKIQPAELGDSAVYLCASSLEAAVRGQETQYFGPGTRLLVL.

This rearrangement joins TRBV5-4 to TRBJ1-6, with D uncertain. Per germline, CDR1 SGHNT and CDR2 YYREEE (reference sequence). V was shortened by 0 bases and J by 0 bases, with 4 bases between the two germline ends. This CDR3 is built from 15 residues. The CDR3: CASSLGYSYNSPLHF. Written as DNA, the CDR3 is TGTGCCAGCAGCTTGGGCTACTCCTATAATTCACCCCTCCACTTT.

The chain links TRBV4-1 to TRBJ2-2, with 7 bases lining up with TRBD1. From germline, CDR1 is MGHRA and CDR2 YSYEKL. The junction had 12 bases not matched to a gene; V was cut back by 1 base and J by 7 bases. The CDR3 extends over 17 amino acids. CDR3 in DNA: TGCGCCAGCAGCCAAGTCTCCCAAGGGACAGCTAGCGGGGAGCTGTTTTTT. Residues: CASSQVSQGTASGELFF.

The table lists this clone with a few counts. V and J are TRBV7-9 and TRBJ2-7; 7 bases agree with TRBD2. After removal of 5 bases from V and 2 bases from J, the junction contained 6 bases not matched to a gene. Per the germline V gene, CDR1 is SEHNR and CDR2 is FQNEAQ (reference sequence). This CDR3 comprises 14 residues. This CDR3 reads CASSPRTRAYEQYF. For the CDR3, the DNA is TGTGCCAGCAGCCCGCGGACTAGAGCCTACGAGCAGTACTTC.

This clone is a singleton in its sample. The chain couples TRBV6-5 to TRBJ1-1; D gene ambiguous. The CDR3 has 14 residues. Germline lookup yields CDR1 MNHEY and CDR2 SVGAGI. Trimming took 0 bases from V and 0 from J, leaving 5 bases between them. The DNA of the CDR3 is TGTGCCAGCAGTTACTCGAGAATGAACACTGAAGCTTTCTTT. Its protein is CASSYSRMNTEAFF.

The V and J genes are TRBV18 and TRBJ2-7; 7 nucleotides agree with TRBD2. Trimming removed 4 bases from V and 2 bases from J; junction bases left unmatched: 11. This CDR3 has 16 amino acids. CDR1 is KGHSH, CDR2 LQKENI, per germline. CDR3 bases: TGTGCCAGCTCACGGGAGGGTACGGCTAATCCCTACGAGCAGTACTTC. Translating gives CASSREGTANPYEQYF.

The chain employs TRBV28 and TRBJ1-1; the match to TRBD1 covers 7 bases. Germline V CDR1 and CDR2: MDHEN, SYDVKM. The CDR3 has 16 residues. V gave up 8 bases and J gave up 8 bases; unmatched junction bases: 20. CDR3 sequence (DNA): TGTGCCAGCGAATTTGACCTCCGGACAGGCCCCTTCGAAGCTTTCTTT. Residues: CASEFDLRTGPFEAFF.

In this sample, this clone turned up once. The V call is TRBV7-8, the J call TRBJ1-2; 7 bases align to TRBD1. CDR1 SGHVS and CDR2 FQNEAQ come from the germline V gene. Trimming took 4 bases from V and 4 from J; bases not matched to a gene: 9. The CDR3 runs to 15 residues. In DNA form, the CDR3 reads TGTGCCAGCAGCTGGTGGCAGGGGGAGCTCTATGGCTACACCTTC. Translation gives CASSWWQGELYGYTF.

V usage is TRBV5-1 and J usage is TRBJ2-1, with 11 bases aligning to TRBD1. The trim removed 4 bases at V and 4 bases at J, leaving 4 bases unmatched. Germline-derived CDR1 and CDR2 are SGHRS and YFSETQ. The length of the CDR3 is 15 residues. The CDR3 protein is CASSIGQGAYNEQFF. The DNA for the CDR3 is TGCGCCAGCAGCATAGGACAGGGGGCTTACAATGAGCAGTTCTTC.

Only a few counts were recorded for this clone. The gene calls are TRBV6-6 and TRBJ2-3; D is possibly TRBD1 (5 bases). V gave up 5 bases and J gave up 2 bases, with 14 bases separating them. Looked up from germline, CDR1 is MNHNY and CDR2 is SVGAGI (reference sequence). CDR3 size: 15 residues. The CDR3, as DNA: TGTGCCAGCAGTCCAGGGTTTGGGGACACAGATACGCAGTATTTT. Translated: CASSPGFGDTDTQYF.

This chain connects TRBV5-8 to TRBJ2-7; TRBD2 is a possible D gene (6 bases). Germline V gene sequence: CDR1 SGHTS, CDR2 YDEGEE. Trimming left V 2 bases short and J 1 base short, with 10 bases between. The CDR3 covers 14 residues. The chain's CDR3 is CASSFGGLSYEQYF. CDR3 in DNA: TGTGCCAGCAGCTTCGGGGGATTGTCCTACGAGCAGTACTTC.

The chain links TRBV6-6 to TRBJ2-2, with 14 bases that match TRBD2. The J segment lost 7 bases and the V segment lost 5 bases, leaving 3 bases of the junction unmatched. There are 15 residues in the CDR3. The germline CDR1 and CDR2 sequences are MNHNY and SVGAGI (reference sequence). CDR3 amino acids: CASSTGTSGGGELFF. In DNA, the CDR3 is TGTGCCAGCAGTACGGGGACTAGCGGGGGCGGGGAGCTGTTTTTT.

This clone was seen once. This chain connects TRBV7-3 to TRBJ2-7, with D perhaps matching TRBD1 (6 bases). Trimming removed 4 bases at V and 7 bases at J, with 14 bases between. The CDR3 loop spans 13 amino acids. CDR1 SGHTA and CDR2 FQGTGA come from the germline V gene. CDR3 protein: CASSSTNGQEQYF. CDR3 nucleotide sequence: TGTGCCAGCAGCTCGACCAACGGACAGGAGCAGTACTTC.

The chain combines TRBV29-1 with TRBJ2-7; D possibly corresponds to TRBD1 (6 bases). Trimming left V 2 bases short and J 0 bases short, with 8 bases between. Germline CDR1 and CDR2: SQVTM and ANQGSEA. The CDR3 totals 13 residues. CDR3 DNA sequence: TGCAGCGTTGAAACAGGGAACTCCTACGAGCAGTACTTC. As protein: CSVETGNSYEQYF.

The rearrangement joins TRBV28 to TRBJ1-3; D remains unclear. The CDR3 totals 14 residues. The germline CDR1 and CDR2 sequences are MDHEN and SYDVKM. The V gene lost 2 bases and the J gene lost 8 bases, with 13 bases spanning the gap. The CDR3 coding sequence is TGTGCCAGCAGTTTAAGCCCTCCTGATCACACCATATATTTT. Amino acid sequence: CASSLSPPDHTIYF.

The CDR3 region has the DNA TGCGCCAGCAGCTCAACTGCGGCAAACACTGAAGCTTTCTTT. This gives the protein CASSSTAANTEAFF. This sequence joins TRBV5-1 and TRBJ1-1; D unresolved. The CDR3 runs 14 residues. V was cut by 3 bases and J by 2 bases, with 11 bases left in between. Per the germline V gene, CDR1 is SGHRS and CDR2 is YFSETQ.

The CDR3 nucleotides are TGTGCCAGTAGTCGATTCCCAGTGACCCCGACTAGCGGGAGTATCAACAATGAGCAGTTCTTC. Its translation: CASSRFPVTPTSGSINNEQFF. The rearrangement links TRBV19 to TRBJ2-1; 12 bases match TRBD2. The ends lost 5 bases at V and 5 bases at J; junction bases unmatched: 22. The germline V gene has CDR1 LNHDA and CDR2 SQIVND (reference sequence). The CDR3 runs 21 residues.

The chain uses TRBV30 and TRBJ1-1, with D uncertain. Trimming pared 0 bases from V and 1 base from J, leaving 9 bases between. Looked up from germline, CDR1 is GTSNPN and CDR2 is SVGIG (reference sequence). The CDR3 is 14 residues long. The CDR3 sequence: CAWSVDAENTEAFF. CDR3 DNA sequence: TGTGCCTGGAGTGTAGATGCAGAGAACACTGAAGCTTTCTTT.

The gene calls are TRBV4-2 and TRBJ2-1; 10 nucleotides line up with TRBD2. Germline V gene data show CDR1 as LGHNA and CDR2 as YNFKEQ. V shed 2 bases and J 8 bases; nucleotides not matched to a gene: 21. This CDR3 is built from 20 residues. CDR3 protein: CASSQFKGLAGDLGGDEQFF. DNA of the CDR3: TGTGCCAGCAGCCAATTTAAGGGCCTAGCGGGGGACCTTGGGGGTGATGAGCAGTTCTTC.

The rearrangement joins TRBV5-4 to TRBJ1-2; D remains unclear. V shed 4 bases and J shed 4 bases, with 11 bases lying between them. The CDR3 extends over 13 amino acids. From germline, CDR1 is SGHNT and CDR2 YYREEE (reference sequence). DNA of the CDR3: TGTGCCAGCAGCCCCGGTAGGAGCTATGGCTACACCTTC. Encoded protein: CASSPGRSYGYTF. Variable domain in full (rest from reference TRBV5-4 and TRBJ1-2): ETGVTQSPTHLIKTRGQQVTLRCSSQSGHNTVSWYQQALGQGPQFIFQYYREEENGRGNFPPRFSGLQFPNYSSELNVNALELDDSALYLCASSPGRSYGYTFGSGTRLTVV.

This clone was recorded only once. The chain combines TRBV29-1 with TRBJ2-3; TRBD1 matches at 8 bases. V was clipped by 5 bases and J by 0 bases; unmatched bases: 7. The germline CDR1 and CDR2 sequences are SQVTM and ANQGSEA. The CDR3 covers 15 residues. The CDR3 DNA sequence: TGCAGCGTTTTATTCGGACAGGGTAGCACAGATACGCAGTATTTT. Residues: CSVLFGQGSTDTQYF.